These 10 T cell receptor beta chains share one sample of origin, sequenced in a study of spatial heterogeneity in lung cancer. Specified time point: sample taken at primary tumor resection. One entry per CDR3 protein results from TCRdb running MiXCR on the 5' RACE reads. The sample gives some 37,000 distinct CDR3 sequences, less than 9.5% of which show up once; approximately 28% is in the top ten. This specimen consisted of PBMCs, obtained at surgery. The receptor source for this set is a female donor with early-stage non-small cell lung cancer.

This chain connects TRBV20-1 to TRBJ1-2; 8 bases are shared with TRBD1. The J segment lost 7 bases and the V segment lost 7 bases, leaving 14 bases of the junction unmatched. In germline, CDR1 is DFQATT, CDR2 SNEGSKA (reference sequence). The CDR3 runs to 14 residues. Here the CDR3 reads CSGPLGQGEGGYTF. For the CDR3, the DNA is TGCAGTGGCCCTCTAGGACAGGGTGAAGGTGGCTACACCTTC.

The genes are TRBV18 and TRBJ1-4; D is undetermined. The CDR3 is made up of 14 amino acids. The germline V gene has CDR1 KGHSH and CDR2 LQKENI. V lost 0 bases and J 5 bases, leaving 7 bases between the germline ends. The CDR3 sequence: CASSPPSDNEKLFF. Here the CDR3 DNA reads TGTGCCAGCTCACCACCGTCCGACAATGAAAAACTGTTTTTT.

This clonotype was observed at least ten times. The J gene is TRBJ2-1, the V gene TRBV6-2 or TRBV6-3; no reliable D call. The CDR3 contains 13 residues. Trimming took off 4 bases at V and 0 bases at J, with 4 bases between the two ends. The germline V gene has CDR1 MNHEY and CDR2 SVGEGT. CDR3 bases: TGTGCCAGCAGTTGGGACTCCTACAATGAGCAGTTCTTC. Translating gives CASSWDSYNEQFF.

Comments on this clonotype: A read error may explain this, as a much larger clone is one base away. The gene calls are TRBV6-5 and TRBJ2-7; TRBD2 is a possible D gene (5 bases). The V end was cut by 6 bases, the J end by 7 bases, with 10 bases between. The germline V gene encodes CDR1 MNHEY and CDR2 SVGAGI. The CDR3 contains 11 residues. CDR3 nucleotides: TGTGCCAGCAGCTCCCGGGATGAGCAGTACTTC. It encodes CASSSRDEQYF.

This clonotype was observed a few times. The V and J genes are TRBV7-2 and TRBJ2-3; TRBD2 aligns across 14 bases. CDR1 and CDR2 (germline): SGHTA, FQGNSA. V trimming: 3 bases; J trimming: 5 bases; junction bases outside the gene matches: 10. This CDR3 spans 18 amino acids. CDR3 sequence (DNA): TGTGCCAGCAGCTTGAAAGCCGGGACTAGCGGGAGTAAAGATACGCAGTATTTT. It codes for CASSLKAGTSGSKDTQYF.

This clonotype was seen more than once but under ten times. V is TRBV30 and J is TRBJ1-2, with unresolved D. The CDR3 extends over 12 amino acids. Trimming left V 3 bases short and J 4 bases short, with 9 bases between. Germline CDR1 is GTSNPN and CDR2 is SVGIG (reference sequence). The CDR3 DNA is TGTGCCTGGAGGGCAGACATCTATGGCTACACCTTC. It encodes CAWRADIYGYTF.

About this clonotype itself: This may stem from a read error, because a much larger clone lies one nucleotide away. The chain couples TRBV24-1 to TRBJ2-3, with D unclear. This CDR3 contains 13 residues. Germline lookup yields CDR1 KGHDR and CDR2 SFDVKD. The CDR3 here is CATSAGSTDAQYF. For the CDR3, the DNA is TGTGCCACCAGTGCCGGAAGCACAGATGCGCAGTATTTT.

This clonotype was seen a handful of times. The rearrangement links TRBV3-1 to TRBJ2-7; TRBD2 matches 7 bases. The CDR3 has 13 amino acids. J was trimmed by 6 bases and V by 6 bases; bases with no gene match: 8. Germline V CDR1 and CDR2: LGHDT, YNNKEL (reference sequence). The CDR3, as DNA: TGTGCCAGCAGTGCAAGCGGGACGGGCGAGCAGTACTTC. This gives the protein CASSASGTGEQYF.

In this sample, this clonotype turned up a few times. The rearrangement links TRBV5-1 to TRBJ2-2; 8 bases align to TRBD1. The CDR3 length is 18 residues. Germline V CDR1 and CDR2: SGHRS, YFSETQ. The ends lost 4 bases at V and 7 bases at J; junction bases unmatched: 18. The chain's CDR3 is CASSVTLGQGFGIGELFF. In DNA, the CDR3 is TGCGCCAGCAGCGTGACCCTCGGACAGGGATTCGGGATCGGGGAGCTGTTTTTT.

This clonotype was seen repeatedly, ten times or more. This sequence joins TRBV9 and TRBJ2-3; D ambiguous. Germline CDR1 and CDR2: SGDLS and YYNGEE. Trimming cost V 0 bases and J 5 bases, with 10 bases left between them. The CDR3 contains 14 residues. The CDR3 DNA reads TGTGCCAGCAGCGTAGCCGGGTCAGGAGATACGCAGTATTTT. Translation: CASSVAGSGDTQYF.